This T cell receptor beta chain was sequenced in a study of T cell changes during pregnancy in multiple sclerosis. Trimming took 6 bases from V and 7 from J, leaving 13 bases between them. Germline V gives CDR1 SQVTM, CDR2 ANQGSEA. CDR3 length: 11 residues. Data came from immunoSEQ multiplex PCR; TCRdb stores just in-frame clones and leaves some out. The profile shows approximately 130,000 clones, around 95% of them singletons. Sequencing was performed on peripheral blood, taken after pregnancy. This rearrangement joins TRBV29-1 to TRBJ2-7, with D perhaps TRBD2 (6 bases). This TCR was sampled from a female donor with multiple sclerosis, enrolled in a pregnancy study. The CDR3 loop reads CSVPLGREQYF. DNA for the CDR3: TGCAGCGTGCCCCTTGGGAGGGAGCAGTACTTC.